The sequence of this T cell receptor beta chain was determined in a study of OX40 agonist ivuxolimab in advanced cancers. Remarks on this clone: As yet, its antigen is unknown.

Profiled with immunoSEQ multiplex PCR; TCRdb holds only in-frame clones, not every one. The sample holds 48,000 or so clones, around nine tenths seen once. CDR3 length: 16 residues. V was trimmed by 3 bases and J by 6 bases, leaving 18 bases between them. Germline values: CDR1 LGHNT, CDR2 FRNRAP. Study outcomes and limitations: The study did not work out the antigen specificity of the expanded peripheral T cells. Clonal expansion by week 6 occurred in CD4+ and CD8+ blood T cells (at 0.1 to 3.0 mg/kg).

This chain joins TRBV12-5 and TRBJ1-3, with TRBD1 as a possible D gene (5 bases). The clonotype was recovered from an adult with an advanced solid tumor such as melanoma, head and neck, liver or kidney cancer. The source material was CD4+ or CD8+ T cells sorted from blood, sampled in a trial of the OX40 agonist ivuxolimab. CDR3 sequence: CASGLIIREGTNTIYF. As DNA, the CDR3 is TGTGCTAGTGGTTTAATTATCAGGGAAGGCACAAACACCATATATTTT.